The source of this T cell receptor beta chain is a study of T cells in Graves' hyperthyroidism and ophthalmopathy. Study information: Blood from the periphery was taken at initial diagnosis, before any treatment. Study results and limitations: Researchers found most expanded thyroid clonotypes above 0.001 in blood as well. It was a median roughly six months before onset that the model predicted ophthalmopathy.

Thyroid ultrasound, orbital computed tomography, clinical symptoms, and serum thyroxine and TRAb underpinned diagnoses. With 0 bases removed from V and 4 bases from J, the gap between germline ends came to 13 bases. Germline V gene lookup returns CDR1 MGHRA and CDR2 YSYEKL. The CDR3 consists of 16 residues. Amplification of TCR beta CDR3 regions was performed using RNA transcripts as template. TCR CDR3 regions were first amplified by RT-PCR with HTBI primers. TCRdb re-called the multiplex PCR reads through MiXCR, storing one row per CDR3 protein. Among about 400,000 distinct CDR3 sequences listed, approximately 25% were seen once. Notes on this clonotype: The antigen is unknown.

The chain uses TRBV4-1 and TRBJ2-1; tentative D call: TRBD2 (6 bases). This sequence originates from a man aged 45-65 years with Graves' hyperthyroidism. Sequencing used blood. The CDR3: CASSQDPGTQYNEQFF. CDR3 nucleotide sequence: TGCGCCAGCAGCCAAGATCCCGGGACTCAATACAATGAGCAGTTCTTC.